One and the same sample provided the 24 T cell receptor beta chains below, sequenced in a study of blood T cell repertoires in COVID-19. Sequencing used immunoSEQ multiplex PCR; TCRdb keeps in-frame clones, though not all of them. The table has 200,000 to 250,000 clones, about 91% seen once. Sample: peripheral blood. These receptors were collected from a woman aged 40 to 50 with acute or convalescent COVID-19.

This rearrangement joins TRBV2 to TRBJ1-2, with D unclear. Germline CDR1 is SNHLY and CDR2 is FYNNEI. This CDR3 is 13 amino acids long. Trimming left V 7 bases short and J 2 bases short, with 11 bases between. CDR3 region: CASTRALNYGYTF. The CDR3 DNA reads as TGTGCCAGCACGAGGGCGCTCAACTATGGCTACACCTTC.

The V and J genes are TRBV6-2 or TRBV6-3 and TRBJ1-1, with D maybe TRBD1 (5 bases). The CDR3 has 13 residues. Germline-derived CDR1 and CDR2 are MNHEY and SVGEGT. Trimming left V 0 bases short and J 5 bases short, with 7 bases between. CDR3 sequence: CASSYSGVTEAFF. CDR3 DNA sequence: TGTGCCAGCAGTTACTCAGGGGTTACTGAAGCTTTCTTT.

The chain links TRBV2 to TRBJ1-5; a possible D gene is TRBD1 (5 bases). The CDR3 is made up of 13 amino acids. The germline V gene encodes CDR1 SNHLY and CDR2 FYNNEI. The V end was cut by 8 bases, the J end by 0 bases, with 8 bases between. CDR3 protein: CASLTDSNQPQHF. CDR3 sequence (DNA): TGTGCCAGCCTGACAGATAGCAATCAGCCCCAGCATTTT.

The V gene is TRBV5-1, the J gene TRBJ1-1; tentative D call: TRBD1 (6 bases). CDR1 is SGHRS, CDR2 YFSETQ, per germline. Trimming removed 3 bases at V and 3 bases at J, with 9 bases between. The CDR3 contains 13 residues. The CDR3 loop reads CASSWDTHTEAFF. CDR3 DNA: TGCGCCAGCAGCTGGGACACCCACACTGAAGCTTTCTTT. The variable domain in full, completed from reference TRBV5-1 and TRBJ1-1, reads KAGVTQTPRYLIKTRGQQVTLSCSPISGHRSVSWYQQTPGQGLQFLFEYFSETQRNKGNFPGRFSGRQFSNSRSEMNVSTLELGDSALYLCASSWDTHTEAFFGQGTRLTVV.

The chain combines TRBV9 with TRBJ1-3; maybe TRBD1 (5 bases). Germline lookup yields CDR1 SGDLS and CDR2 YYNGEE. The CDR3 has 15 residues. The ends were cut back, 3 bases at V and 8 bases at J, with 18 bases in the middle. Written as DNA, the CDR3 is TGTGCCAGCAGCGGACCTCCGGCCCGGGGGGACACCATATATTTT. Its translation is CASSGPPARGDTIYF.

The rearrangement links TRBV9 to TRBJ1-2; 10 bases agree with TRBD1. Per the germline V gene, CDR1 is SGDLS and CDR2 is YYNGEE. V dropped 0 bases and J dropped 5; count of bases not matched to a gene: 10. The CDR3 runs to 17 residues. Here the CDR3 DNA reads TGTGCCAGCAGCGTAGAAATAGGACAGGGGGAAAGGTATGGCTACACCTTC. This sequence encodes CASSVEIGQGERYGYTF.

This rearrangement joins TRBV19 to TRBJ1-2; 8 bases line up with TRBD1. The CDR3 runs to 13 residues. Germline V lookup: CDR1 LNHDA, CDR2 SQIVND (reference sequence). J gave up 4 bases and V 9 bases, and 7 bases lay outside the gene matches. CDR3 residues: CASHRGSSYGYTF. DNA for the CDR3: TGTGCCAGCCACAGGGGGTCGAGCTATGGCTACACCTTC.

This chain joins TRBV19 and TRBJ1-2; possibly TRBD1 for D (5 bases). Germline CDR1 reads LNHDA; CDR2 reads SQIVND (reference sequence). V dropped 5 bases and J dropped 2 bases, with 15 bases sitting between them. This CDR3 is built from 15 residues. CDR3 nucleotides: TGTGCCAGTAGTGCCCGGCTGGGGCAGAACTATGGCTACACCTTC. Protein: CASSARLGQNYGYTF.

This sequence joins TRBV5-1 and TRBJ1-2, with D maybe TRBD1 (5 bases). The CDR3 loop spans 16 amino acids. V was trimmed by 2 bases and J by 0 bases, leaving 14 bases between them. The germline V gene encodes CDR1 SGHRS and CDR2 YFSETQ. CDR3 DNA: TGCGCCAGCAGCTTATTGGGCGGGGACCCTAACTATGGCTACACCTTC. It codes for CASSLLGGDPNYGYTF.

The DNA for the CDR3 is TGTGCCAGCACCAGCGGGCTCCGTTCACCCCTCCACTTT. Translating gives CASTSGLRSPLHF. The chain carries TRBV6-5 and TRBJ1-6; D gene ambiguous. The CDR3 length is 13 residues. Deletions cut 7 bases from V and 9 bases from J, with 13 bases between. Germline V gene lookup returns CDR1 MNHEY and CDR2 SVGAGI.

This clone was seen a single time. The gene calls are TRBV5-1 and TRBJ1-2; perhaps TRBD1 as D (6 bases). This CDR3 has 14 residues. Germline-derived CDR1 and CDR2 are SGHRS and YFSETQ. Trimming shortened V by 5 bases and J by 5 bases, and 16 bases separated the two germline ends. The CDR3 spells CASSWGLPNYGYTF. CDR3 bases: TGCGCCAGCAGTTGGGGGCTACCAAATTATGGCTACACCTTC.

The CDR3 region has the DNA TGTGCCAGCGCTTGGACTGAGAATGGCTACACCTTC. It is translated as CASAWTENGYTF. This chain links TRBV6-5 with TRBJ1-2, with D unresolved. Germline lookup yields CDR1 MNHEY and CDR2 SVGAGI. The CDR3 loop spans 12 amino acids. Trimming took 8 bases from V and 6 from J, leaving 13 bases between them.

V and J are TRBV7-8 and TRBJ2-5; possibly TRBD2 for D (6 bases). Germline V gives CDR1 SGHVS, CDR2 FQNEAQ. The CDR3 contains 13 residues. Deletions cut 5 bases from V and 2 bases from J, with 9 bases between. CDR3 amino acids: CASSGGRQETQYF. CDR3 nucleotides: TGTGCCAGCAGCGGTGGGAGGCAAGAGACCCAGTACTTC.

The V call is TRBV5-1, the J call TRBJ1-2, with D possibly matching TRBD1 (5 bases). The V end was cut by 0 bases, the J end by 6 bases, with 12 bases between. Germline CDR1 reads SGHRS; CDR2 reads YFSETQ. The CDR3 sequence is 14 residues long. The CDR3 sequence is CASSLAGQGNGYTF. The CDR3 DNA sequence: TGCGCCAGCAGCTTGGCCGGTCAGGGAAATGGCTACACCTTC.

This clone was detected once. The CDR3 loop is CASSPGGNSPLHF. The CDR3, as DNA: TGTGCCAGCTCTCCCGGCGGCAATTCACCCCTCCACTTT. The V gene is TRBV18, the J gene TRBJ1-6; no clear D. The CDR3 spans 13 residues. CDR1 is KGHSH and CDR2 is LQKENI in the germline V gene. V was cut by 6 bases and J by 7 bases, with 10 bases left in between.

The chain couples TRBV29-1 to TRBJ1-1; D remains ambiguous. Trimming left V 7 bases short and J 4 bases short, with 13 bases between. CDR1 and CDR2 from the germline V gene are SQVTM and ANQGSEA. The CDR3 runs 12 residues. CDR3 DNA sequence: TGCAGCGCCCTGCGGGGAGGCACTGAAGCTTTCTTT. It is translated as CSALRGGTEAFF.

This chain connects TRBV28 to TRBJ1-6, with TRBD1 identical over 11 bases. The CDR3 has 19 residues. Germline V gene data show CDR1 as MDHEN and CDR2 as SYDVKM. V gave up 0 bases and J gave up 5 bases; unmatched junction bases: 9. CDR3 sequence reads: CASSLWGTVGQGDNSPLHF. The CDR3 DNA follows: TGTGCCAGCAGTTTATGGGGGACGGTGGGACAGGGGGATAATTCACCCCTCCACTTT.

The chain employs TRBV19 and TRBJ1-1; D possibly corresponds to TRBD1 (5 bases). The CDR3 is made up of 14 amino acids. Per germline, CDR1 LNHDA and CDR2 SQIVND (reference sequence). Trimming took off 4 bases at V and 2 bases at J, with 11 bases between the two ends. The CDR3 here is CASSKDITNTEAFF. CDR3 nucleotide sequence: TGTGCCAGTAGTAAGGACATAACTAACACTGAAGCTTTCTTT.

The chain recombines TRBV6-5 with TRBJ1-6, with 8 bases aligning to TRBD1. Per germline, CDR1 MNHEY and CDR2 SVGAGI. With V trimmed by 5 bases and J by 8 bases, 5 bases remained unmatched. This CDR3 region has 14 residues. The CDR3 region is CASSRLDRDSPLHF. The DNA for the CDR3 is TGTGCCAGCAGTCGCCTGGACAGGGATTCACCCCTCCACTTT.

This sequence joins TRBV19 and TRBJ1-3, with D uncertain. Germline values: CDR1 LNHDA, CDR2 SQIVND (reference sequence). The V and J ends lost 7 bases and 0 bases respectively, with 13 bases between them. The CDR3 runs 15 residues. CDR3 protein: CASIASAGSGNTIYF. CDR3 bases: TGTGCCAGTATAGCCTCAGCGGGCTCTGGAAACACCATATATTTT.

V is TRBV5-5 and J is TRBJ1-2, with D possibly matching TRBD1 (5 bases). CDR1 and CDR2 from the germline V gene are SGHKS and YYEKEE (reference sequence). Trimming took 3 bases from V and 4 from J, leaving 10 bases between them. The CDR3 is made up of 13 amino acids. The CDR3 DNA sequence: TGTGCCAGCAGCTCCGAACAGGCCTATGGCTACACCTTC. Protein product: CASSSEQAYGYTF.

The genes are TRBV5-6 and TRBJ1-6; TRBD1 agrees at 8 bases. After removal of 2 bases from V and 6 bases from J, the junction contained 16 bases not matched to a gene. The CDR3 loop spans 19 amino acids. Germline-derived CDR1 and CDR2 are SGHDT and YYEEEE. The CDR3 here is CASSFGTGNPALGNSPLHF. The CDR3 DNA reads TGTGCCAGCAGCTTTGGGACAGGTAATCCGGCCCTCGGTAATTCACCCCTCCACTTT.

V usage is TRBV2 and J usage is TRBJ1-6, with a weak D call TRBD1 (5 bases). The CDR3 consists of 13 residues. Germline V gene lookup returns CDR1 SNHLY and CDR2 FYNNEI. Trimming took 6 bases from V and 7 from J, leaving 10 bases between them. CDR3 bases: TGTGCCAGCAGACAGGATTGGAATTCACCCCTCCACTTT. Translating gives CASRQDWNSPLHF.

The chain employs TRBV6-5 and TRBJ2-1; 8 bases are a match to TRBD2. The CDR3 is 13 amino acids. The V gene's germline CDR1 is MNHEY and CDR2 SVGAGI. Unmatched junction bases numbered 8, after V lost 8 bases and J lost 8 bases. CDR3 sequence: CASAALAAYEQFF. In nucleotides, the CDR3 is TGTGCCAGCGCGGCACTAGCGGCCTATGAGCAGTTCTTC.